The 24 T cell receptor beta chains presented below share a single source sample, sequenced in a study of blood T cell repertoires in COVID-19. Clones were sequenced by immunoSEQ multiplex PCR, and TCRdb holds only the in-frame ones, with some missing. The profile shows under 200,000 clones, roughly 84% of them singletons. The sequenced sample consisted of peripheral blood. The receptors were gathered from a human donor with acute or convalescent COVID-19. The donor label of this sample is uncertain.

V and J are TRBV7-6 and TRBJ2-7; 10 nucleotides agree with TRBD1. The germline CDR1 and CDR2 sequences are SGHVS and FNYEAQ. The CDR3 has 14 residues. V lost 4 bases and J lost 5; bases outside the gene matches: 5. The CDR3 DNA reads TGTGCCAGCAGCTCACGGACAGGGGGGAACGAGCAGTACTTC. Its protein product is CASSSRTGGNEQYF.

V is TRBV11-2 and J is TRBJ2-1, with 11 bases lining up with TRBD2. V was pared by 5 bases and J by 5 bases, with 11 bases of the junction left unmatched. The length of the CDR3 is 17 residues. CDR1 SGHAT and CDR2 FQNNGV come from the germline V gene. CDR3 in DNA: TGTGCCAGCAGCCCATTAGCGGGAGGGCCGTTAAACAATGAGCAGTTCTTC. Its translation: CASSPLAGGPLNNEQFF.

This clone was seen a handful of times. The chain joins TRBV7-2 to TRBJ1-2; D unresolved. Germline lookup yields CDR1 SGHTA and CDR2 FQGNSA. This CDR3 spans 15 amino acids. Trimming took 3 bases from V and 4 from J, leaving 15 bases between them. The CDR3 is CASSLWEESVYGYTF. The CDR3 DNA is TGTGCCAGCAGCTTGTGGGAGGAGTCGGTCTATGGCTACACCTTC.

The genes are TRBV30 and TRBJ1-5, with a weak D call TRBD1 (5 bases). The V end lost 1 base, the J end lost 3 bases, and 10 bases lay between the germline ends. Germline loops: CDR1 GTSNPN, CDR2 SVGIG (reference sequence). This CDR3 region has 14 residues. CDR3 bases: TGTGCCTGGAGTGAGGGGATCAACAATCAGCCCCAGCATTTT. Amino acids: CAWSEGINNQPQHF.

V is TRBV12-3 or TRBV12-4 and J is TRBJ2-3; tentatively, D is TRBD2 (6 bases). The CDR3 loop spans 13 amino acids. Trimming cost V 2 bases and J 3 bases, with 6 bases left between them. CDR3 in DNA: TGTGCCAGCAGTTTACTAGCGACAGATACGCAGTATTTT. Protein: CASSLLATDTQYF.

This clone was counted once. The chain employs TRBV5-8 and TRBJ2-1; 12 nucleotides match TRBD1. The CDR3 has 14 amino acids. The trim removed 3 bases at V and 7 bases at J, leaving 2 bases unmatched. CDR1 SGHTS and CDR2 YDEGEE come from the germline V gene. As DNA, the CDR3 is TGTGCCAGCAGCTCGGGACAGGGGGCGAATGAGCAGTTCTTC. Translating gives CASSSGQGANEQFF. The full variable domain, completed using reference TRBV5-8 and TRBJ2-1, is EAGVTQSPTHLIKTRGQQATLRCSPISGHTSVYWYQQALGLGLQFLLWYDEGEERNRGNFPPRFSGRQFPNYSSELNVNALELEDSALYLCASSSGQGANEQFFGPGTRLTVL.

The DNA for the CDR3 is TGTGCCAGCACCGACGGGGAGAACACTGAAGCTTTCTTT. It translates to CASTDGENTEAFF. The chain carries TRBV6-5 and TRBJ1-1; D unresolved. The V gene's germline CDR1 is MNHEY and CDR2 SVGAGI. This CDR3 comprises 13 residues. V lost 7 bases and J 1 base, leaving 10 bases between the germline ends.

V and J are TRBV5-1 and TRBJ1-2, with D perhaps matching TRBD1 (6 bases). The germline gives CDR1 SGHRS, CDR2 YFSETQ. The length of the CDR3 is 17 residues. Trimming stripped 0 bases from V and 4 bases from J, with 19 bases between. DNA for the CDR3: TGCGCCAGCAGCTTGGACCCAGGACAGAGTCTTCGCTATGGCTACACCTTC. It specifies CASSLDPGQSLRYGYTF.

The chain combines TRBV2 with TRBJ2-7; 7 nucleotides align to TRBD1. CDR3 length equals 11 residues. Germline CDR1 and CDR2: SNHLY and FYNNEI. V lost 6 bases and J lost 6; bases outside the gene matches: 2. In nucleotides, the CDR3 is TGTGCCAGCAGGGGGGACAGCGAGCAGTACTTC. Translation gives CASRGDSEQYF.

The chain recombines TRBV2 with TRBJ2-5; D not resolved. Germline values: CDR1 SNHLY, CDR2 FYNNEI. Trimming left V 6 bases short and J 2 bases short, with 10 bases between. This CDR3 region has 13 residues. In DNA form, the CDR3 reads TGTGCCAGCAGAGCGACGTTGCAAGAGACCCAGTACTTC. It encodes CASRATLQETQYF.

This chain connects TRBV2 to TRBJ2-7; TRBD2 might be the D (5 bases). The V gene's germline CDR1 is SNHLY and CDR2 FYNNEI. The V and J ends lost 7 bases and 3 bases respectively, with 13 bases between them. The CDR3 consists of 13 residues. This CDR3 is CASTPRRLYEQYF. CDR3 coding DNA: TGTGCCAGCACCCCCCGGAGGCTCTACGAGCAGTACTTC. The variable domain in full, with the rest retrieved from reference TRBV2 and TRBJ2-7, is EPEVTQTPSHQVTQMGQEVILRCVPISNHLYFYWYRQILGQKVEFLVSFYNNEISEKSEIFDDQFSVERPDGSNFTLKIRSTKLEDSAMYFCASTPRRLYEQYFGPGTRLTVT.

This clone was counted once. The V and J genes are TRBV6-5 and TRBJ1-6; D is unclear. The germline CDR1 and CDR2 sequences are MNHEY and SVGAGI. This CDR3 has 13 amino acids. Trimming took 5 bases from V and 9 from J, leaving 11 bases between them. The CDR3 protein is CASSLTLSSPLHF. The CDR3 DNA is TGTGCCAGCAGTCTCACTTTGAGTTCACCCCTCCACTTT.

Written as DNA, the CDR3 is TGTGCCAGTAGATTTGGAGGGGTAAATAATTCACCCCTCCACTTT. Protein: CASRFGGVNNSPLHF. V and J are TRBV19 and TRBJ1-6; D is perhaps TRBD1 (5 bases). V was cut by 6 bases and J by 5 bases, with 14 bases left in between. Germline CDR1 reads LNHDA; CDR2 reads SQIVND (reference sequence). The CDR3 totals 15 residues.

The rearrangement uses TRBV4-1 and TRBJ2-7, with TRBD1 matching 7 bases. This CDR3 is 13 amino acids long. CDR1 and CDR2 from the germline V gene are MGHRA and YSYEKL. After removal of 6 bases from V and 6 bases from J, the junction contained 8 bases not matched to a gene. In DNA form, the CDR3 reads TGCGCCAGCAGGCGACAGGGTACCTCCGAGCAGTACTTC. This gives the protein CASRRQGTSEQYF.

J is TRBJ1-5 and V is TRBV28; 8 bases agree with TRBD1. The germline CDR1 and CDR2 sequences are MDHEN and SYDVKM. J was trimmed by 7 bases and V by 8 bases; bases with no gene match: 16. There are 16 residues in the CDR3. The CDR3 loop reads CASHVFGQGNEQPQHF. In nucleotides, the CDR3 is TGTGCCAGCCACGTTTTCGGACAGGGCAATGAACAGCCCCAGCATTTT.

The chain combines TRBV4-2 with TRBJ2-1; 9 bases align to TRBD1. Germline values: CDR1 LGHNA, CDR2 YNFKEQ. With V trimmed by 3 bases and J by 8 bases, 5 bases remained unmatched. This CDR3 comprises 14 residues. The CDR3 nucleotides read TGTGCCAGCAGCCAGGGACAGGGTTGGGATGAGCAGTTCTTC. Translation: CASSQGQGWDEQFF.

The chain carries TRBV4-1 and TRBJ1-3; D not certain. Germline V lookup: CDR1 MGHRA, CDR2 YSYEKL. Trimming took off 0 bases at V and 4 bases at J, with 10 bases between the two ends. The CDR3 consists of 15 residues. The CDR3 DNA reads TGCGCCAGCAGCCAAGAAGAGACGGGGGGAAACACCATATATTTT. This translates into CASSQEETGGNTIYF.

V usage is TRBV19 and J usage is TRBJ2-7; 14 bases agree with TRBD2. This CDR3 contains 15 residues. Per the germline V gene, CDR1 is LNHDA and CDR2 is SQIVND (reference sequence). V dropped 5 bases and J dropped 5; count of bases not matched to a gene: 5. The CDR3 protein is CASSVRTSGRNEQYF. The DNA of the CDR3 is TGTGCCAGTAGTGTCAGGACTAGCGGGAGGAACGAGCAGTACTTC.

This clone was recorded once. V gene TRBV7-3 combines with J gene TRBJ2-1, with 10 bases aligning to TRBD1. With V trimmed by 5 bases and J by 7 bases, 2 bases remained unmatched. Per the germline V gene, CDR1 is SGHTA and CDR2 is FQGTGA. The CDR3 runs to 13 residues. The CDR3 DNA follows: TGTGCCAGCAGCCCGGGACAGGGGAATGAGCAGTTCTTC. This codes for CASSPGQGNEQFF.

The chain couples TRBV7-9 to TRBJ2-3; maybe TRBD1 (5 bases). Germline V CDR1 and CDR2: SEHNR, FQNEAQ (reference sequence). The CDR3 covers 14 residues. Trimming took off 10 bases at V and 0 bases at J, with 14 bases between the two ends. The CDR3 protein is CATNHRGSTDTQYF. Here the CDR3 DNA reads TGTGCCACGAACCATAGGGGTAGCACAGATACGCAGTATTTT.

This chain uses TRBV4-1 with TRBJ1-5; possible D gene TRBD1, 5 bases. Deletions cut 0 bases from V and 1 base from J, with 10 bases between. The CDR3 sequence is 16 residues long. Germline V gives CDR1 MGHRA, CDR2 YSYEKL. The CDR3 coding sequence is TGCGCCAGCAGCCAAGAGGGCGGGGGAAGCAATCAGCCCCAGCATTTT. Its translation is CASSQEGGGSNQPQHF.

V gene TRBV5-1 combines with J gene TRBJ1-1; no definite D call. The V gene's germline CDR1 is SGHRS and CDR2 YFSETQ. The V end lost 1 base, the J end lost 0 bases, and 10 bases lay between the germline ends. The CDR3 totals 15 residues. The CDR3 is CASSLRHGMNTEAFF. The DNA of the CDR3 is TGCGCCAGCAGCTTGAGACACGGAATGAACACTGAAGCTTTCTTT.

The chain combines TRBV15 with TRBJ2-3; 10 bases are a match to TRBD1. This CDR3 spans 17 amino acids. From germline, CDR1 is LNHNV and CDR2 YYDKDF (reference sequence). The ends lost 0 bases at V and 4 bases at J; junction bases unmatched: 7. The CDR3 sequence is CATSRERDRGSSDTQYF. The CDR3 region has the DNA TGTGCCACCAGCAGAGAAAGGGACAGGGGCAGTTCAGATACGCAGTATTTT.

The chain uses TRBV11-2 and TRBJ1-2; 8 positions match TRBD1. Trimming cost V 5 bases and J 6 bases; bases outside gene matches: 14. The CDR3 length is 16 residues. The germline CDR1 and CDR2 sequences are SGHAT and FQNNGV. The CDR3 bases are TGTGCCAGCAGCCCAGTTACGGGACAGGTGTCCGATGGCTACACCTTC. Protein: CASSPVTGQVSDGYTF. The full variable domain, in which reference TRBV11-2 and TRBJ1-2 provide the parts outside the CDR3, is EAGVAQSPRYKIIEKRQSVAFWCNPISGHATLYWYQQILGQGPKLLIQFQNNGVVDDSQLPKDRFSAERLKGVDSTLKIQPAKLEDSAVYLCASSPVTGQVSDGYTFGSGTRLTVV.